This TCR beta chain was sequenced during a study of shared clonotypes between healthy human individuals. The CDR3 is 14 residues long. V shed 4 bases and J shed 5 bases, with 14 bases lying between them. Germline CDR1 and CDR2: MDHEN and SYDVKM. Libraries were prepared by immunoSEQ multiplex PCR; TCRdb keeps only in-frame clonotypes and omits some of them. The sample carries approximately 980,000 clones, 60% to 85% recorded once. The sample comprised memory CD4+ T cells sorted from blood. Noted subset: CD45RA-negative fraction. V is TRBV28 and J is TRBJ1-1; D is unclear. The sequence came from a man between 18 and 35 years old in good health. CDR3: CASSYAPSRTEAFF. The DNA for the CDR3 is TGTGCCAGCAGTTACGCGCCAAGTAGGACTGAAGCTTTCTTT.